These 24 T cell receptor beta chains came from one sample sequenced in a study of blood T cells in healthy people across ages (dated by TCRdb to the mid-2010s). The library was obtained by 5' RACE. Sequencing was carried out with an Illumina HiSeq 2500. A second PCR of about 6 to 12 cycles was run with a J-beta primer mix and a sample-barcoded 5' primer. The public sequencing data were trimmed at Q25 with fastp and processed into clonotypes with MiXCR by TCRdb, which kept only in-frame beta chains. Rows with one shared CDR3 protein collapse into an entry with the most common genes and DNA. This sample has approximately 800,000 distinct CDR3 sequences in its table, and roughly 25% of those were observed once. The ten top clones hold approximately 3.7% of the sample. This sample also belongs to another study, concerning T cells of mothers and their children.

The sample consisted of blood. Source of these receptors: a boy younger than 18 in good health.

In the case of this clonotype: One junction end does not reproduce the germline sequence, and a read error may be involved. The chain is built from TRBV2 and TRBJ2-2; TRBD1 agrees at 9 bases. The CDR3 is made up of 16 amino acids. Per the germline V gene, CDR1 is SNHLY and CDR2 is FYNNEI. The CDR3 region is CASSVPWDRATAELFF. The DNA of the CDR3 is TGTGCCAGCAGTGTCCCCTGGGACAGGGCCACCGCGGAGCTGTTTTTT.

This clonotype showed up just a few times. The rearrangement uses TRBV9 and TRBJ1-5; D call uncertain. Trimming left V 0 bases short and J 14 bases short, with 15 bases between. This CDR3 spans 13 amino acids. Germline assignment: CDR1 SGDLS and CDR2 YYNGEE. CDR3 in DNA: TGTGCCAGCAGCGTAGATACCCCTGCGCCGGAGCATTTT. Translation: CASSVDTPAPEHF.

This clonotype was detected only a few times. This chain links TRBV7-2 with TRBJ2-5; D might be TRBD2 (6 bases). Trimming removed 10 bases from V and 0 bases from J, with 12 bases in between. From germline, CDR1 is SGHTA and CDR2 FQGNSA. The CDR3 has 13 residues. The CDR3 region has the DNA TGTGCCACCGGGACGGGAGACCAAGAGACCCAGTACTTC. Protein product: CATGTGDQETQYF.

This chain uses TRBV4-2 with TRBJ2-7, with TRBD1 as a possible D gene (6 bases). V was shortened by 0 bases and J by 2 bases, with 14 bases between the two germline ends. The CDR3 sequence is 16 residues long. Germline CDR1 reads LGHNA; CDR2 reads YNFKEQ. The chain's CDR3 is CASSQDQGNGPYEQYF. The CDR3 DNA reads TGTGCCAGCAGCCAAGATCAGGGGAACGGACCCTACGAGCAGTACTTC.

The table lists this clonotype with a few counts. This chain connects TRBV20-1 to TRBJ2-7; no definite D call. Looked up from germline, CDR1 is DFQATT and CDR2 is SNEGSKA (reference sequence). The CDR3 consists of 13 residues. Trimming took 5 bases from V and 5 from J, leaving 16 bases between them. The CDR3 sequence: CSARIWGSNEQYF. The CDR3 nucleotides are TGCAGTGCTCGGATTTGGGGATCGAACGAGCAGTACTTC.

In this sample, this clonotype turned up a few times. This chain uses TRBV5-6 with TRBJ2-7, with 9 bases matching TRBD2. The CDR3 covers 14 residues. Germline trimming cut 7 bases from V and 0 bases from J; bases unmatched to any gene: 5. CDR1 and CDR2 (germline): SGHDT, YYEEEE. The CDR3 here is CASANSGSSYEQYF. CDR3 DNA: TGTGCCAGCGCTAATAGCGGGAGCTCCTACGAGCAGTACTTC. Variable domain in full (rest from reference TRBV5-6 and TRBJ2-7): DAGVTQSPTHLIKTRGQQVTLRCSPKSGHDTVSWYQQALGQGPQFIFQYYEEEERQRGNFPDRFSGHQFPNYSSELNVNALLLGDSALYLCASANSGSSYEQYFGPGTRLTVT.

The chain couples TRBV28 to TRBJ2-7; 7 bases align to TRBD2. Losses at the gene ends were 6 bases for V and 5 bases for J; bases not matched to a gene: 13. The CDR3 covers 15 residues. Germline lookup yields CDR1 MDHEN and CDR2 SYDVKM. CDR3 sequence (DNA): TGTGCCAGCAGATTACGGGGGGTAAATATCGACGAGCAGTACTTC. Translation gives CASRLRGVNIDEQYF.

This clonotype was seen a handful of times. V and J are TRBV29-1 and TRBJ1-1; a possible D gene is TRBD1 (5 bases). Germline values: CDR1 SQVTM, CDR2 ANQGSEA. This CDR3 is built from 10 residues. The V and J ends lost 7 bases and 7 bases respectively, with 10 bases between them. CDR3 nucleotides: TGCAGCGCCCGGGACTTTGAAGCTTTCTTT. It specifies CSARDFEAFF.

This clonotype was observed a handful of times. The rearrangement joins TRBV7-8 to TRBJ1-4; no clear D. V was clipped by 3 bases and J by 4 bases, with 9 bases between them. The CDR3 runs 14 residues. Germline CDR1 reads SGHVS; CDR2 reads FQNEAQ. CDR3 sequence (DNA): TGTGCCAGCAGCTTGACGGTTATTAATGAAAAACTGTTTTTT. Translating it yields CASSLTVINEKLFF.

The chain employs TRBV29-1 and TRBJ2-5, with 10 nucleotides matching TRBD1. Trimming removed 5 bases from V and 7 bases from J; junction bases left unmatched: 16. Per germline, CDR1 SQVTM and CDR2 ANQGSEA. This CDR3 contains 16 residues. The CDR3 loop reads CSVRRRDRGRLGTQYF. CDR3 DNA: TGCAGCGTTAGACGCCGGGACAGGGGCCGTCTTGGGACCCAGTACTTC.

The chain has TRBV15 and TRBJ2-7; 8 bases map to TRBD2. The germline CDR1 and CDR2 sequences are LNHNV and YYDKDF (reference sequence). The CDR3 consists of 15 residues. J lost 0 bases, V lost 5 bases, and 6 bases had no gene match. The CDR3, as DNA: TGTGCCACCAGCGCTTTAGCGGGACCCTCCTACGAGCAGTACTTC. Translated, it gives CATSALAGPSYEQYF.

V gene TRBV4-3 combines with J gene TRBJ2-2, with a tentative D call TRBD2 (6 bases). The CDR3 totals 17 residues. Trimming cost V 4 bases and J 0 bases, with 15 bases left between them. CDR1 and CDR2 (germline): LGHNA, YSLEER. DNA of the CDR3: TGCGCCAGCAGCCCAGATGCCTGGGGGGCGAACACCGGGGAGCTGTTTTTT. Translation: CASSPDAWGANTGELFF.

In DNA, the CDR3 is TGCGCCAGCAGCTTACTACTAGCCCCTCGGACAGATACGCAGTATTTT. Amino acids: CASSLLLAPRTDTQYF. The chain has TRBV5-1 and TRBJ2-3; maybe TRBD2 (6 bases). The CDR3 is 16 residues long. In germline, CDR1 is SGHRS, CDR2 YFSETQ. Between the trimmed V and J ends, which lost 2 bases and 3 bases, there was a span of 16 bases.

Here the CDR3 DNA reads TGCGCCAGCAGCCATCCGGGACGGTTCGCAGCTGGGGCCAACGTCCTGACTTTC. Amino acid sequence: CASSHPGRFAAGANVLTF. This chain uses TRBV4-1 with TRBJ2-6; D possibly uses TRBD1 or TRBD2 (5 bases each). Germline V gives CDR1 MGHRA, CDR2 YSYEKL. The CDR3 has 18 residues. Deletions cut 3 bases from V and 2 bases from J, with 17 bases between.

This clonotype was picked up a small number of times. This could be a read error, since a much larger clone is one nucleotide away. This chain joins TRBV7-9 and TRBJ2-7; D not certain. CDR1 is SEHNR, CDR2 FQNEAQ, per germline (reference sequence). This CDR3 comprises 12 residues. Trimming pared 1 base from V and 5 bases from J, leaving 6 bases between. This CDR3 is CASSLGVNEQYF. The CDR3 DNA reads TGTGCCAGCAGCTTAGGGGTGAACGAGCAGTACTTC.

V is TRBV10-3 and J is TRBJ1-1, with D perhaps TRBD1 (5 bases). In germline, CDR1 is ENHRY, CDR2 SYGVKD. Deletions cut 2 bases from V and 1 base from J, with 20 bases between. CDR3 size: 18 residues. The CDR3 bases are TGTGCCATCAGTGAGCCGTCCTCGCAGGGAAGGACGAACACTGAAGCTTTCTTT. Protein sequence: CAISEPSSQGRTNTEAFF.

This clonotype occurred a few times. J is TRBJ1-2 and V is TRBV5-1, with a tentative D call TRBD1 (5 bases). V lost 1 base, J lost 4 bases, and 14 bases lay in between. This CDR3 is 15 amino acids long. The germline gives CDR1 SGHRS, CDR2 YFSETQ. The CDR3 here is CASSLFDSPSYGYTF. Here the CDR3 DNA reads TGCGCCAGCAGCTTGTTCGACAGTCCGTCCTATGGCTACACCTTC. Filled out from reference TRBV5-1 and TRBJ1-2, the complete variable domain reads KAGVTQTPRYLIKTRGQQVTLSCSPISGHRSVSWYQQTPGQGLQFLFEYFSETQRNKGNFPGRFSGRQFSNSRSEMNVSTLELGDSALYLCASSLFDSPSYGYTFGSGTRLTVV.

This clonotype was seen a handful of times. The J gene is TRBJ2-7, the V gene TRBV28, with a possible D match to TRBD1 (6 bases). The CDR3 is 16 residues long. Per the germline V gene, CDR1 is MDHEN and CDR2 is SYDVKM. The ends were cut back, 6 bases at V and 3 bases at J, with 21 bases in the middle. CDR3 amino acids: CASRMTLSYRDYEQYF. In DNA form, the CDR3 reads TGTGCCAGCAGAATGACGCTATCGTACAGGGACTACGAGCAGTACTTC.

The genes are TRBV3-1 and TRBJ2-3, with D hard to call. The V end was cut by 0 bases, the J end by 4 bases, with 8 bases between. The CDR3 loop spans 14 amino acids. Germline CDR1 and CDR2: LGHDT and YNNKEL (reference sequence). The CDR3 loop reads CASSQDTMADTQYF. Here the CDR3 DNA reads TGTGCCAGCAGCCAAGATACGATGGCAGATACGCAGTATTTT.

This chain uses TRBV7-8 with TRBJ2-7; D possibly corresponds to TRBD1 (6 bases). The germline V gene encodes CDR1 SGHVS and CDR2 FQNEAQ. The CDR3 spans 15 residues. The germline V and J ends were trimmed by 1 base and 0 bases, with 10 bases remaining between them. The CDR3 sequence: CASSLGLDSSYEQYF. CDR3 coding DNA: TGTGCCAGCAGCTTAGGGTTGGACAGCTCCTACGAGCAGTACTTC.

In its sample, this clonotype was seen a few times. The CDR3 sequence is CASSFRDSNQPQHF. Written as DNA, the CDR3 is TGTGCCAGCAGTTTTCGGGACAGTAATCAGCCCCAGCATTTT. The rearrangement joins TRBV12-3 or TRBV12-4 to TRBJ1-5, with 7 bases identical to TRBD1. V trimming: 3 bases; J trimming: 4 bases; junction bases outside the gene matches: 3. This CDR3 spans 14 amino acids.

In DNA, the CDR3 is TGTGCCAGCAGCCAAGCCGGGACAGGGGGCTCCCGAAGAACAGATACGCAGTATTTT. Protein product: CASSQAGTGGSRRTDTQYF. The chain carries TRBV14 and TRBJ2-3; 12 nucleotides line up with TRBD1. This CDR3 region has 19 residues. Trimming removed 1 base from V and 3 bases from J; junction bases left unmatched: 11. The germline gives CDR1 SGHDN, CDR2 FVKESK.

At least ten counts were recorded for this clonotype. CDR3 DNA sequence: TGTGCCAGCACACGCCAGGGGGCGAACACTGAAGCTTTCTTT. Amino acid sequence: CASTRQGANTEAFF. The chain couples TRBV28 to TRBJ1-1; 8 bases are shared with TRBD1. The germline CDR1 and CDR2 sequences are MDHEN and SYDVKM. After removal of 7 bases from V and 1 base from J, the junction contained 5 bases not matched to a gene. This CDR3 is 14 amino acids long.

There are a few counts of this clonotype. This rearrangement joins TRBV20-1 to TRBJ2-3; D ambiguous. The ends were cut back, 2 bases at V and 0 bases at J, with 9 bases in the middle. The CDR3 is 14 residues long. CDR1 and CDR2 from the germline V gene are DFQATT and SNEGSKA (reference sequence). CDR3 loop: CSARKGTSTDTQYF. The CDR3 coding sequence is TGCAGTGCTAGAAAGGGAACTAGCACAGATACGCAGTATTTT.